The 14 T cell receptor beta chains below come from one sample, sequenced in a study of CD8 T cells in Susac syndrome. Roughly 0.45 to 1 ug RNA was reverse transcribed with random hexamers. TCRdb reanalysed the immunoSEQ multiplex PCR reads using MiXCR and keeps one entry per CDR3 protein. The sample contains some 48,000 distinct CDR3 sequences, 80% to 95% of which appear only once. The sample consisted of CD8+ T cells from PBMCs. The receptors were sampled from a human donor in good health.

The V and J genes are TRBV13 and TRBJ2-1; 10 bases map to TRBD2. Per germline, CDR1 PRHDT and CDR2 FYEKMQ (reference sequence). The V and J ends lost 0 bases and 8 bases, in that order; junction bases with no gene match: 10. This CDR3 has 17 residues. The CDR3 region has the DNA TGTGCCAGCAGCTTAGGCCGAACTAGCGGGGCACCTCATGAGCAGTTCTTC. It translates to CASSLGRTSGAPHEQFF.

The rearrangement joins TRBV7-2 to TRBJ1-2, with 11 bases lining up with TRBD1. The CDR3 length is 15 residues. Germline CDR1 is SGHTA and CDR2 is FQGNSA. The J segment lost 4 bases and the V segment lost 5 bases, leaving 6 bases of the junction unmatched. The CDR3 is CASSPAGTGGYGYTF. The CDR3 nucleotides read TGTGCCAGCAGCCCGGCCGGGACAGGGGGCTATGGCTACACCTTC.

This chain links TRBV19 with TRBJ2-7; 7 bases agree with TRBD1. Germline V gives CDR1 LNHDA, CDR2 SQIVND (reference sequence). V lost 5 bases and J lost 6; bases outside the gene matches: 4. There are 12 residues in the CDR3. CDR3 sequence (DNA): TGTGCCAGTAGTTACACAGGGGCCGAGCAGTACTTC. Encoded protein: CASSYTGAEQYF.

The rearrangement uses TRBV25-1 and TRBJ1-5; D unresolved. Germline loops: CDR1 MGHDK, CDR2 SYGVNS. The CDR3 is made up of 12 amino acids. V lost 3 bases and J lost 9, with 9 bases in between. As DNA, the CDR3 is TGTGCCAGCAGTGAGGGGAGTTGGCCCCAGCATTTT. It is translated as CASSEGSWPQHF.

The chain carries TRBV2 and TRBJ1-1; D is perhaps TRBD1 (6 bases). Germline CDR1 reads SNHLY; CDR2 reads FYNNEI. The CDR3 contains 13 residues. The germline V and J ends were trimmed by 6 bases and 5 bases, with 13 bases remaining between them. As DNA, the CDR3 is TGTGCCAGCAGGGTGGGGGGGCGAACTGAAGCTTTCTTT. Amino acid sequence: CASRVGGRTEAFF.

This clonotype showed up just a few times. This rearrangement joins TRBV14 to TRBJ1-1; D not certain. V lost 5 bases and J lost 2, with 3 bases in between. The CDR3 has 11 residues. Germline CDR1 reads SGHDN; CDR2 reads FVKESK. CDR3 sequence (DNA): TGTGCCAGCAGCTCCAACACTGAAGCTTTCTTT. It encodes CASSSNTEAFF. Drawing the rest from reference TRBV14 and TRBJ1-1, the complete variable domain is EAGVTQFPSHSVIEKGQTVTLRCDPISGHDNLYWYRRVMGKEIKFLLHFVKESKQDESGMPNNRFLAERTGGTYSTLKVQPAELEDSGVYFCASSSNTEAFFGQGTRLTVV.

The chain links TRBV7-9 to TRBJ2-7; D unclear. Trimming left V 5 bases short and J 3 bases short, with 11 bases between. CDR1 is SEHNR and CDR2 is FQNEAQ in the germline V gene (reference sequence). This CDR3 contains 13 residues. As DNA, the CDR3 is TGTGCCAGCAGCCTGCCCCGCAGCTACGAGCAGTACTTC. Residues: CASSLPRSYEQYF.

This sequence joins TRBV30 and TRBJ2-7, with no clear D. V was pared by 0 bases and J by 0 bases, with 9 bases between. CDR1 is GTSNPN and CDR2 is SVGIG in the germline V gene (reference sequence). The CDR3 extends over 14 amino acids. Here the CDR3 DNA reads TGTGCCTGGAGTGTTTATGGCGGCTCCTACGAGCAGTACTTC. Translated, it gives CAWSVYGGSYEQYF. Supplemented by reference TRBV30 and TRBJ2-7, the full variable domain reads SQTIHQWPATLVQPVGSPLSLECTVEGTSNPNLYWYRQAAGRGLQLLFYSVGIGQISSEVPQNLSASRPQDRQFILSSKKLLLSDSGFYLCAWSVYGGSYEQYFGPGTRLTVT.

The chain joins TRBV27 to TRBJ1-5, with 8 bases fitting TRBD1. The CDR3 loop spans 14 amino acids. V shed 5 bases and J 4 bases; nucleotides not matched to a gene: 4. Germline values: CDR1 MNHEY, CDR2 SMNVEV (reference sequence). CDR3 residues: CASSVQGANQPQHF. The DNA of the CDR3 is TGTGCCAGCAGTGTCCAGGGGGCAAATCAGCCCCAGCATTTT.

The chain couples TRBV3-1 to TRBJ1-5; 7 nucleotides match TRBD1. V shed 5 bases and J 7 bases; nucleotides not matched to a gene: 8. CDR3 length: 14 amino acids. Germline V gene data show CDR1 as LGHDT and CDR2 as YNNKEL (reference sequence). The CDR3 region is CASSTRQGGQPQHF. The DNA of the CDR3 is TGTGCCAGCAGCACCCGACAGGGCGGGCAGCCCCAGCATTTT.

The chain joins TRBV29-1 to TRBJ2-3; D gene unclear. This CDR3 is built from 10 residues. In germline, CDR1 is SQVTM, CDR2 ANQGSEA. Trimming cost V 5 bases and J 6 bases, with 6 bases left between them. The CDR3 here is CSVRVDTQYF. CDR3 coding DNA: TGCAGCGTTCGGGTGGATACGCAGTATTTT.

The chain uses TRBV7-9 and TRBJ1-2; 9 nucleotides line up with TRBD1. The trim removed 4 bases at V and 4 bases at J, leaving 10 bases unmatched. Germline loops: CDR1 SEHNR, CDR2 FQNEAQ (reference sequence). The length of the CDR3 is 16 residues. CDR3 in amino acids: CASSSGTGKESYGYTF. In DNA, the CDR3 is TGTGCCAGCAGCTCCGGGACAGGGAAAGAGTCCTATGGCTACACCTTC.

This clonotype was counted once. The chain employs TRBV7-2 and TRBJ2-7; 12 bases align to TRBD2. Germline CDR1 reads SGHTA; CDR2 reads FQGNSA. Trimming at V came to 4 bases and at J to 2 bases, leaving 3 bases not matched to a gene. The CDR3 sequence is 15 residues long. CDR3 nucleotides: TGTGCCAGCAGCTCAACTAGCGGGAGGCCCTACGAGCAGTACTTC. Its protein product is CASSSTSGRPYEQYF.

The chain employs TRBV5-1 and TRBJ1-5; the D gene is possibly TRBD1 (5 bases). CDR1 is SGHRS, CDR2 YFSETQ, per germline. The CDR3 has 14 amino acids. Trimming pared 0 bases from V and 2 bases from J, leaving 6 bases between. CDR3 amino acids: CASSLGDGNQPQHF. CDR3 coding DNA: TGCGCCAGCAGCTTGGGGGACGGCAATCAGCCCCAGCATTTT.